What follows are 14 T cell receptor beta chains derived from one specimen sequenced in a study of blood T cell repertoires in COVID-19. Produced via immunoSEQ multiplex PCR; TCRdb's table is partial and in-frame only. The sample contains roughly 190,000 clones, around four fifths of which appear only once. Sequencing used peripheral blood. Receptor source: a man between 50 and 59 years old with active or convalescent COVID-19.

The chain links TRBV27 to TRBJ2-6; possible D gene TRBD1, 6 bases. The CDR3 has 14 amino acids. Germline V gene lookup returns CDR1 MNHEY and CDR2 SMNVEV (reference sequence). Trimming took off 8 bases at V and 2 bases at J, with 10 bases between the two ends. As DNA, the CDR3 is TGTGCCAGCGGAGAGGGGGCTGGGGCCAACGTCCTGACTTTC. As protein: CASGEGAGANVLTF.

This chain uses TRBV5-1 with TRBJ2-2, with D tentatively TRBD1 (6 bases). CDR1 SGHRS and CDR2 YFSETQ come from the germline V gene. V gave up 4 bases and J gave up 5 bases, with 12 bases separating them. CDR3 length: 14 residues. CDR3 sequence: CASSENRATGELFF. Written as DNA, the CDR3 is TGCGCCAGCAGCGAAAACAGGGCTACCGGGGAGCTGTTTTTT.

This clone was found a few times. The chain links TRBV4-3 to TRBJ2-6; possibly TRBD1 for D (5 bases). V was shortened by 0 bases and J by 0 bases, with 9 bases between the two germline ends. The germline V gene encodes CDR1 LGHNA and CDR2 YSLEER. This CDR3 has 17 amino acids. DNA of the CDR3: TGCGCCAGCAGCCAAGAACCAGGGAACTCTGGGGCCAACGTCCTGACTTTC. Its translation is CASSQEPGNSGANVLTF.

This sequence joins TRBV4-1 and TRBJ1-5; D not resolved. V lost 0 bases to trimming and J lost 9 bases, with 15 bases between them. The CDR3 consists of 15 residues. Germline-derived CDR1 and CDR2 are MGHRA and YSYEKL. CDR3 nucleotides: TGCGCCAGCAGCCAAGATTTGGCAGGTACATGGCCCCAGCATTTT. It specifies CASSQDLAGTWPQHF.

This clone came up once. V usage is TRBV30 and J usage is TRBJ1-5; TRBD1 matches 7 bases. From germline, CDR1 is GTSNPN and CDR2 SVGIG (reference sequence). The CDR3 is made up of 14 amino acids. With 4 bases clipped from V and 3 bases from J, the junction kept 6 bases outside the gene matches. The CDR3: CAWNRGQYNQPQHF. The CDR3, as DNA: TGTGCCTGGAACCGGGGACAGTACAATCAGCCCCAGCATTTT. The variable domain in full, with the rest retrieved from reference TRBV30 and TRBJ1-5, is SQTIHQWPATLVQPVGSPLSLECTVEGTSNPNLYWYRQAAGRGLQLLFYSVGIGQISSEVPQNLSASRPQDRQFILSSKKLLLSDSGFYLCAWNRGQYNQPQHFGDGTRLSIL.

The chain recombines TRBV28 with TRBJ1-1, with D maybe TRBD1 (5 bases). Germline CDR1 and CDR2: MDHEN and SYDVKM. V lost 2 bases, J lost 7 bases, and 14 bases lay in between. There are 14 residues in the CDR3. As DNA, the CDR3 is TGTGCCAGCAGTTTAGCGCAGGGCGTACTTGAAGCTTTCTTT. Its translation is CASSLAQGVLEAFF.

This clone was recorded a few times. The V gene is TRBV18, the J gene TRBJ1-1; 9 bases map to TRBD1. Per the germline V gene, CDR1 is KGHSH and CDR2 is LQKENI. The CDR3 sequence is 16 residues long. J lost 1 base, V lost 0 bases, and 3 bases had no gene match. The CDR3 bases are TGTGCCAGCTCACCACCGAAGGACAGGGGGAACACTGAAGCTTTCTTT. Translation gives CASSPPKDRGNTEAFF.

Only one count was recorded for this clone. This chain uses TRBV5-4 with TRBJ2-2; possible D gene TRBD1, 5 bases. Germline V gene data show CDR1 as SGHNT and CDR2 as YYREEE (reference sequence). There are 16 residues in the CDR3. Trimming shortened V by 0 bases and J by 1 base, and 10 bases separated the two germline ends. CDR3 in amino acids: CASSLAVRENTGELFF. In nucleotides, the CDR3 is TGTGCCAGCAGCTTGGCAGTCAGGGAGAACACCGGGGAGCTGTTTTTT.

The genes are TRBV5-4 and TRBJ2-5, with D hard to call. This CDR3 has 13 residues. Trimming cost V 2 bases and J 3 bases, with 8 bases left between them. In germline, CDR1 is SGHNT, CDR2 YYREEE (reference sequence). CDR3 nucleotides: TGTGCCAGCAGCTTTCACCAGGAAGAGACCCAGTACTTC. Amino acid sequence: CASSFHQEETQYF.

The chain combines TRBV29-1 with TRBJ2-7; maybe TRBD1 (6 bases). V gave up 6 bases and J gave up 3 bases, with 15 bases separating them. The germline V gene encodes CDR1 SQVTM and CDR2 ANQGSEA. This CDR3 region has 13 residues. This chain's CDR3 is CSVQSRGGYEQYF. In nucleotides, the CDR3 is TGCAGCGTCCAATCCAGGGGCGGCTACGAGCAGTACTTC.

CDR3 sequence reads: CAWSVRLAGGHEQFF. The CDR3 DNA reads as TGTGCCTGGAGTGTACGACTAGCGGGAGGTCATGAGCAGTTCTTC. The chain couples TRBV30 to TRBJ2-1; 13 nucleotides match TRBD2. V lost 0 bases, J lost 8 bases, and 4 bases stayed unmatched. This CDR3 region has 15 residues. The germline V gene has CDR1 GTSNPN and CDR2 SVGIG (reference sequence). Combining the CDR3 with reference TRBV30 and TRBJ2-1 gives the whole variable domain SQTIHQWPATLVQPVGSPLSLECTVEGTSNPNLYWYRQAAGRGLQLLFYSVGIGQISSEVPQNLSASRPQDRQFILSSKKLLLSDSGFYLCAWSVRLAGGHEQFFGPGTRLTVL.

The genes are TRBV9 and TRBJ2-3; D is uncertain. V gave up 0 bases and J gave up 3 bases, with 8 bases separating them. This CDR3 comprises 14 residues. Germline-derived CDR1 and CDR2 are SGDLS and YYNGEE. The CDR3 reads CASSVGGMTDTQYF. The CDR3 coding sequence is TGTGCCAGCAGCGTAGGCGGTATGACAGATACGCAGTATTTT.

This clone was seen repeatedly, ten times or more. The CDR3 protein is CASSFQFYGYEQYF. The CDR3 DNA is TGTGCCAGCAGTTTCCAATTCTACGGTTACGAGCAGTACTTC. V usage is TRBV27 and J usage is TRBJ2-7; no clear D. Germline loops: CDR1 MNHEY, CDR2 SMNVEV (reference sequence). V lost 3 bases and J 4 bases, leaving 13 bases between the germline ends. The CDR3 is 14 amino acids.

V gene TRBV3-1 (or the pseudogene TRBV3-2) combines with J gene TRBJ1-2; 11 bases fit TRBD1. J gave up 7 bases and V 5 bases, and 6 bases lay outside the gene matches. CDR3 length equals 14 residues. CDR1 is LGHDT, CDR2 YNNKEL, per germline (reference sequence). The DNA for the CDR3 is TGTGCCAGCAGCTTACGGGACAGGGGGGGTGGCTACACCTTC. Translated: CASSLRDRGGGYTF.